This is a list of T cell receptor beta chains from one sample in a study of CD8+CD57+ T cells in acquired aplastic anemia. TCRdb processed the reads anew with MiXCR; each CDR3 protein has one entry. The sample gives around 250,000 distinct CDR3 sequences, 65% to 90% of which show up once; 40% to 50% is in the top ten. Sample: sorted CD4+, CD8+, or CD8+CD57+ T cells (not recorded which) from PBMCs. Receptors originate from a human donor with aplastic anemia. The CDR3 runs from the conserved cysteine through the conserved F or W. Each record gives: clone size, D gene, J gene, V gene, CDR3 DNA, CDR3 protein. D genes are given only for firm matches. The size of a clone is reported for some rows only, either as once, few or many, or as a class for expanded clones.

clone_size: -; d_call: TRBD1; j_call: TRBJ1-2; v_call: TRBV2; cdr3_nt: TGTGCCAGCAGGGCACGGGACAGGGGCTTGGACTATGGTTACACCTTC; cdr3_aa: CASRARDRGLDYGYTF
clone_size: few; d_call: -; j_call: TRBJ2-6; v_call: TRBV7-9; cdr3_nt: TGTGCCAGCAGCTTAGCGGGTAGTTACGGTACGCACGTCCTGACTTTC; cdr3_aa: CASSLAGSYGTHVLTF
clone_size: -; d_call: -; j_call: TRBJ1-1; v_call: TRBV20-1; cdr3_nt: TGCAGTGCTAGAGAACGGGGACGCAAGAACACTGAAGCTTTCTTT; cdr3_aa: CSARERGRKNTEAFF
clone_size: -; d_call: -; j_call: TRBJ2-3; v_call: TRBV9; cdr3_nt: TGTGCCAGCGGGGACGGGGGAGATAATACGCAGTATTTT; cdr3_aa: CASGDGGDNTQYF
clone_size: -; d_call: -; j_call: TRBJ1-1; v_call: TRBV7-9; cdr3_nt: TGTGCCAGCAGCTTAGACCCAACAGAGAACACTGAAGCTTTCTTT; cdr3_aa: CASSLDPTENTEAFF
clone_size: -; d_call: -; j_call: TRBJ2-3; v_call: TRBV7-3; cdr3_nt: TGTGCCAGCGGGTACGGGGGAGACGGGACAGAGTTTTTC; cdr3_aa: CASGYGGDGTEFF
clone_size: many; d_call: TRBD1; j_call: TRBJ2-3; v_call: TRBV29-1; cdr3_nt: TGCAGCGTAGGGGGACAGAGCACAGATACGCAGTATTTT; cdr3_aa: CSVGGQSTDTQYF
clone_size: -; d_call: -; j_call: TRBJ2-3; v_call: TRBV9; cdr3_nt: TGTGCCAGCAGCGTATACCAGAACCCCTACTATTTT; cdr3_aa: CASSVYQNPYYF
clone_size: few; d_call: -; j_call: TRBJ2-7; v_call: TRBV15; cdr3_nt: TGTGCCACCAGCAGAGAGATGGAGGGTGGGGAGCAGTACTTC; cdr3_aa: CATSREMEGGEQYF
clone_size: once; d_call: -; j_call: TRBJ1-4; v_call: TRBV25-1; cdr3_nt: TGTGCCAGCAGTGGATATCGGGCAAATGAAAAACTGTTTTTT; cdr3_aa: CASSGYRANEKLFF
clone_size: -; d_call: -; j_call: TRBJ2-6; v_call: TRBV25-1; cdr3_nt: TGTGCCAGCAGGCAGGCAGGGCCTCGACAGACCAACGTCCTGACTTTC; cdr3_aa: CASRQAGPRQTNVLTF
clone_size: once; d_call: -; j_call: TRBJ1-1; v_call: TRBV7-9; cdr3_nt: TGTGCCAGCAGTCAAGTGGCATCGTGGAACAGCGGCGTTTTCTTC; cdr3_aa: CASSQVASWNSGVFF
clone_size: -; d_call: -; j_call: TRBJ2-3; v_call: TRBV9; cdr3_nt: TGTGCCAGCAGCGTAGGGGCCGCGCGAACTCAGCCCCAGTATTTT; cdr3_aa: CASSVGAARTQPQYF
clone_size: once; d_call: TRBD2; j_call: TRBJ2-3; v_call: TRBV19; cdr3_nt: TGTGCCAGTAGGGGACTAGCGCCAGATACGCAGTATTTT; cdr3_aa: CASRGLAPDTQYF
clone_size: -; d_call: TRBD2; j_call: TRBJ2-5; v_call: TRBV7-2; cdr3_nt: TGTGCCAGCAGCCTAGCTGGGGGGGGAGGGGAACAAGAGACCCAGTACTTC; cdr3_aa: CASSLAGGGGEQETQYF
clone_size: -; d_call: TRBD2; j_call: TRBJ2-1; v_call: TRBV2; cdr3_nt: TGTGCCAAAGGTCTTGGGGGGGTCCATGAGCAGTTCTTC; cdr3_aa: CAKGLGGVHEQFF
clone_size: -; d_call: TRBD2; j_call: TRBJ2-1; v_call: TRBV7-3; cdr3_nt: TGTGCCAGCAGCATAGCGAAGCGGGGGTACTACAATGAGTTCTTC; cdr3_aa: CASSIAKRGYYNEFF
clone_size: -; d_call: -; j_call: TRBJ2-3; v_call: TRBV7-9; cdr3_nt: TGTGCCAGCAGCGTCGGGGGTACAGATACGGAGTATTTT; cdr3_aa: CASSVGGTDTEYF
clone_size: -; d_call: -; j_call: TRBJ2-1; v_call: TRBV7-6; cdr3_nt: TGTGCCAGTAGTATAGCTCACGGGACAAAAGAGGCGCAGTTCTTC; cdr3_aa: CASSIAHGTKEAQFF
clone_size: -; d_call: -; j_call: TRBJ2-2; v_call: TRBV25-1; cdr3_nt: TGTGCCAGCACCGGACTCAACACCGGGGAGCTGTTTTTT; cdr3_aa: CASTGLNTGELFF
clone_size: -; d_call: -; j_call: TRBJ2-1; v_call: TRBV9; cdr3_nt: TGTGCCAGTAGTATAGGTAGCGCAGGCTGCACAGAGCAGTTCTTC; cdr3_aa: CASSIGSAGCTEQFF
clone_size: few; d_call: TRBD2; j_call: TRBJ2-1; v_call: TRBV20-1; cdr3_nt: TGCAGTGCTAGACTAGCGGGAGATTACAATGAGCAGTTCTTC; cdr3_aa: CSARLAGDYNEQFF
clone_size: many; d_call: -; j_call: TRBJ1-3; v_call: TRBV18; cdr3_nt: TGTGCCAGCTCACCATTGGGGGCAGCGGGAAACACCATATATTTT; cdr3_aa: CASSPLGAAGNTIYF
clone_size: -; d_call: -; j_call: TRBJ1-1; v_call: TRBV2; cdr3_nt: TGTGCCAGCGGGGACGGGGGCACCAATGCACCTTATTTT; cdr3_aa: CASGDGGTNAPYF
clone_size: -; d_call: -; j_call: TRBJ2-4; v_call: TRBV2; cdr3_nt: TGTGCCAGCAGTGGAGGGGGGATCAATCAGTACTTC; cdr3_aa: CASSGGGINQYF
clone_size: once; d_call: TRBD1; j_call: TRBJ2-1; v_call: TRBV20-1; cdr3_nt: TGCAGTGCTTGTACCGGGACAGAGAAAAACAATGAGCAGTTCTTC; cdr3_aa: CSACTGTEKNNEQFF
clone_size: -; d_call: -; j_call: TRBJ2-2; v_call: TRBV9; cdr3_nt: TGTGCCAGCAGCGACCGGACGGAAAACACCGGGGAGCTGTTTTTT; cdr3_aa: CASSDRTENTGELFF
clone_size: -; d_call: -; j_call: TRBJ2-1; v_call: TRBV14; cdr3_nt: TGTGCCAGCACTCGAGATCTTGGGGACAATGAGCAGTTCTTC; cdr3_aa: CASTRDLGDNEQFF
clone_size: -; d_call: -; j_call: TRBJ2-1; v_call: TRBV7-3; cdr3_nt: TGTGCCGGTCGTTTGGGGCAGGTTACGCAGTTCTTC; cdr3_aa: CAGRLGQVTQFF
clone_size: -; d_call: TRBD2; j_call: TRBJ2-1; v_call: TRBV11-1; cdr3_nt: TGTGCCTACGAGGTAAGAAGCGGGGGGAGCGATGAGCAGTTCTTC; cdr3_aa: CAYEVRSGGSDEQFF
clone_size: few; d_call: TRBD2; j_call: TRBJ2-3; v_call: TRBV7-3; cdr3_nt: TGTGCCAGCAGCTATCGCGGGGGGCCCACAGATACGCAGTATTTT; cdr3_aa: CASSYRGGPTDTQYF
clone_size: -; d_call: TRBD1; j_call: TRBJ2-5; v_call: TRBV7-6; cdr3_nt: TGTGCCAGCAGCTTAGGGGACACCAATCGACAGGGCCCGACCCAGTACTTC; cdr3_aa: CASSLGDTNRQGPTQYF
clone_size: -; d_call: -; j_call: TRBJ1-6; v_call: TRBV7-9; cdr3_nt: TGTGCCAGCAGTGATGGGTCGTTCAATTCGCAGTTCCACTTT; cdr3_aa: CASSDGSFNSQFHF
clone_size: -; d_call: -; j_call: TRBJ1-2; v_call: TRBV4-3; cdr3_nt: TGCGCCAGCAGCCTCAATCGCGAGGGGCTCGTATATGGCTACACCTTC; cdr3_aa: CASSLNREGLVYGYTF
clone_size: once; d_call: -; j_call: TRBJ2-5; v_call: TRBV7-8; cdr3_nt: TGTGCCAGCAGCTTCCCCTTAGGGGCGGGGTTAGAGACCCAGTACTTC; cdr3_aa: CASSFPLGAGLETQYF
clone_size: -; d_call: -; j_call: TRBJ2-1; v_call: TRBV5-6; cdr3_nt: TGTGCCAGCAGCTTGGAGAGGGCGGGGGCAAATGAGCAGTTCTTC; cdr3_aa: CASSLERAGANEQFF
clone_size: few; d_call: -; j_call: TRBJ2-1; v_call: TRBV15; cdr3_nt: TGTGCCACCAGCAGAGGTGGGGAGCACAATGAGCAGTTCTTC; cdr3_aa: CATSRGGEHNEQFF
clone_size: -; d_call: TRBD2; j_call: TRBJ2-1; v_call: TRBV2; cdr3_nt: TGTGCCAGCAGTGAAAGTGGCGGGAGGATGTATGAGCAGTTCTTC; cdr3_aa: CASSESGGRMYEQFF
clone_size: -; d_call: -; j_call: TRBJ1-1; v_call: TRBV25-1; cdr3_nt: TGTGCCAGCAGGAGGGCCGCGGCGGGCACTGAAGCTTTCTTT; cdr3_aa: CASRRAAAGTEAFF
clone_size: -; d_call: -; j_call: TRBJ2-3; v_call: TRBV7-9; cdr3_nt: TGTGCCAGCAGCTACGGGGGCAGCGGGGCGCAGTATTTT; cdr3_aa: CASSYGGSGAQYF
clone_size: -; d_call: -; j_call: TRBJ2-5; v_call: TRBV5-5; cdr3_nt: TGTGCCAGCAGCACCTCACAGGAGCAAGAGACCCAGTACTTC; cdr3_aa: CASSTSQEQETQYF
clone_size: -; d_call: -; j_call: TRBJ1-2; v_call: TRBV7-9; cdr3_nt: TGTGCCTACGAGGTGACGGCGGGCGAAGAGACCCGCTACACCTTC; cdr3_aa: CAYEVTAGEETRYTF
clone_size: many; d_call: TRBD1; j_call: TRBJ1-6; v_call: TRBV6-5; cdr3_nt: TGTGCCAGCAGTATACCCAACAGGGGTTCTGGGTTTTCACCCCTCCACTTT; cdr3_aa: CASSIPNRGSGFSPLHF